Sequencing of this T cell receptor beta chain was carried out in a study of human T cells and chemical hapten exposure. Study overall: Alopecia areata, totalis or universalis affected patients who were mostly female.

The study, taken as a whole, reports: With DPC sensitization, TCRs exceeding 1 in 1000 frequency showed no change.

Of note for this clonotype: The antigen remains unidentified.

CDR1 is LGHDT, CDR2 YNNKEL, per germline (reference sequence). V was trimmed by 3 bases and J by 2 bases, leaving 5 bases between them. The CDR3 loop spans 12 amino acids. TCRdb re-called the RACE reads with MiXCR, one entry per CDR3 protein. The sample holds about 110,000 distinct CDR3 sequences; more than 7% are singletons and the top ten take 2.5% to 3.5%. Time point defined: patch test 2, 6 weeks after DPC sensitization. Specified treatment: therapeutic diphenylcyclopropenone sensitization with weekly scalp DPC. This TCR derives from a middle-aged woman with alopecia areata. Some clones in this sample may be carry-over from other donors' samples. The chain joins TRBV3-1 to TRBJ2-7; a possible D gene is TRBD2 (5 bases). The sample in question was whole blood, obtained in connection with sensitization to the hapten diphenylcyclopropenone (DPC). The CDR3 DNA reads as TGTGCCAGCAGCCAGGGAGCCTACGAGCAGTACTTC. This encodes CASSQGAYEQYF.